The 25 T cell receptor beta chains below all came from one sample that was sequenced in a study of T-cell memory formation after mild COVID-19. TCRdb reprocessed the 5' RACE reads with MiXCR, giving one entry per CDR3 protein. This table holds 270,000 or so distinct CDR3 sequences, about a sixth found once. Sequencing used PBMCs or a T cell subset sorted from them (not recorded which). Source of these receptors: a man younger than 35 who had mild COVID-19 (a few samples of this study predate the infection). Cell type and time point are not known.

The chain recombines TRBV18 with TRBJ2-5; tentatively, D is TRBD2 (6 bases). V lost 3 bases and J lost 3, with 11 bases in between. The CDR3 is 14 amino acids. CDR1 is KGHSH, CDR2 LQKENI, per germline. The CDR3 DNA reads TGTGCCAGCTCACCTGGGACTGGAAAAGAGACCCAGTACTTC. Translation gives CASSPGTGKETQYF.

V and J are TRBV6-2 or TRBV6-3 and TRBJ1-6, with D tentatively TRBD1 (5 bases). Trimming removed 8 bases at V and 10 bases at J, with 21 bases between. The germline V gene has CDR1 MNHEY and CDR2 SVGEGT. This CDR3 comprises 15 residues. In nucleotides, the CDR3 is TGTGCCAGCGCCACATCGACAGTCTCTCTGTCACCCCTCCACTTT. It encodes CASATSTVSLSPLHF.

In its sample, this clonotype was seen a few times. V gene TRBV5-1 combines with J gene TRBJ1-2; D is undetermined. CDR1 and CDR2 from the germline V gene are SGHRS and YFSETQ. The V and J ends lost 2 bases and 6 bases respectively, with 8 bases between them. CDR3 size: 12 residues. The CDR3 loop reads CASSFEQNGYTF. The CDR3 bases are TGCGCCAGCAGCTTCGAACAGAATGGCTACACCTTC.

The rearrangement links TRBV28 to TRBJ1-2; D is unclear. The CDR3 extends over 12 amino acids. Trimming removed 6 bases at V and 1 base at J, with 6 bases between. CDR1 and CDR2 (germline): MDHEN, SYDVKM. CDR3 nucleotides: TGTGCCAGCAGCAGCGATAACTATGGCTACACCTTC. Protein sequence: CASSSDNYGYTF.

This clonotype has just a few counts. CDR3 DNA: TGCGCCAGCAGCGAGGTCGTCGGGCCCAGGGATACGCAGTATTTT. Residues: CASSEVVGPRDTQYF. The genes are TRBV5-1 and TRBJ2-3; D is unresolved. The CDR3 covers 15 residues. The germline V gene encodes CDR1 SGHRS and CDR2 YFSETQ. Trimming removed 4 bases from V and 6 bases from J, with 18 bases in between.

Only a few counts were recorded for this clonotype. The CDR3 loop is CASSYPGTYGYTF. CDR3 DNA: TGTGCCAGCAGTTACCCGGGAACTTATGGCTACACCTTC. The chain links TRBV6-2 or TRBV6-3 to TRBJ1-2; D not resolved. V was trimmed by 2 bases and J by 5 bases, leaving 9 bases between them. The germline V gene encodes CDR1 MNHEY and CDR2 SVGEGT. The CDR3 length is 13 residues.

This clonotype has just a few counts. The chain is built from TRBV28 and TRBJ2-3; TRBD2 is a possible D gene (5 bases). Trimming removed 6 bases from V and 9 bases from J, with 16 bases in between. The CDR3 spans 13 residues. Germline V lookup: CDR1 MDHEN, CDR2 SYDVKM. The CDR3 DNA sequence: TGTGCCAGCAGCCCTACCCGACTACCCACGCAGTATTTT. It encodes CASSPTRLPTQYF.

In this sample, this clonotype turned up a few times. The rearrangement uses TRBV6-5 and TRBJ2-3, with D possibly being TRBD1 or TRBD2 (5 bases each). V lost 4 bases, J lost 2 bases, and 13 bases lay in between. The germline V gene encodes CDR1 MNHEY and CDR2 SVGAGI. The CDR3 is made up of 15 amino acids. The CDR3 nucleotides are TGTGCCAGCAGTTCGGGACGAACCCTCACAGATACGCAGTATTTT. Translating it yields CASSSGRTLTDTQYF.

This chain links TRBV24-1 with TRBJ2-2; D is possibly TRBD1 or TRBD2 (6 bases each). CDR1 is KGHDR and CDR2 is SFDVKD in the germline V gene. The CDR3 runs 17 residues. V lost 4 bases, J lost 6 bases, and 20 bases lay in between. CDR3 protein: CATSDPFEGGKPGELFF. In DNA, the CDR3 is TGTGCCACCAGTGACCCCTTTGAGGGGGGAAAGCCCGGGGAGCTGTTTTTT.

The chain employs TRBV12-3 or TRBV12-4 and TRBJ1-1; D possibly corresponds to TRBD1 (6 bases). Trimming stripped 4 bases from V and 0 bases from J, with 12 bases between. The CDR3 has 15 amino acids. CDR3 DNA sequence: TGTGCCAGCAGTTCAGGGGTCATCTTGAACACTGAAGCTTTCTTT. It encodes CASSSGVILNTEAFF.

CDR3 loop: CASSGTRSTDTQYF. The DNA for the CDR3 is TGTGCCAGCAGCGGGACTCGCAGCACAGATACGCAGTATTTT. The rearrangement links TRBV9 to TRBJ2-3; D may be TRBD2 (5 bases). Trimming pared 3 bases from V and 0 bases from J, leaving 8 bases between. This CDR3 is 14 amino acids long. Germline CDR1 SGDLS, CDR2 YYNGEE.

This clonotype showed up just a few times. This sequence joins TRBV20-1 and TRBJ2-1; the D gene is possibly TRBD1 (5 bases). The germline CDR1 and CDR2 sequences are DFQATT and SNEGSKA (reference sequence). V was clipped by 6 bases and J by 5 bases, with 17 bases between them. This CDR3 spans 14 amino acids. The CDR3: CSALRWGSNNEQFF. Written as DNA, the CDR3 is TGCAGTGCCCTACGGTGGGGCAGTAACAATGAGCAGTTCTTC.

There are a few counts of this clonotype. This chain links TRBV11-1 with TRBJ2-1; D perhaps matches TRBD2 (5 bases). The V gene lost 1 base and the J gene lost 2 bases, with 9 bases spanning the gap. The CDR3 is 15 amino acids. From germline, CDR1 is SGHAT and CDR2 FQDESV (reference sequence). The CDR3 loop is CASSLGTPTYNEQFF. CDR3 in DNA: TGTGCCAGCAGCTTAGGGACTCCTACCTACAATGAGCAGTTCTTC.

This clonotype was observed a few times. The rearrangement joins TRBV6-6 to TRBJ2-7; perhaps TRBD1 as D (6 bases). The CDR3 totals 14 residues. Between the trimmed V and J ends, which lost 7 bases and 2 bases, there was a span of 15 bases. Germline CDR1 reads MNHNY; CDR2 reads SVGAGI (reference sequence). Written as DNA, the CDR3 is TGTGCCAGCACCCTAAGGGGGATCCCCTACGAGCAGTACTTC. This translates into CASTLRGIPYEQYF.

This clonotype has only a few counts. This chain uses TRBV2 with TRBJ2-7, with 8 bases lining up with TRBD1. This CDR3 comprises 15 residues. J was trimmed by 3 bases and V by 5 bases; bases with no gene match: 9. From germline, CDR1 is SNHLY and CDR2 FYNNEI. CDR3 DNA: TGTGCCAGCAGTCGCAGGGGGCTGGAGGACTACGAGCAGTACTTC. Its translation is CASSRRGLEDYEQYF.

The chain combines TRBV25-1 with TRBJ2-7; 8 nucleotides align to TRBD1. Germline assignment: CDR1 MGHDK and CDR2 SYGVNS. The CDR3 sequence is 13 residues long. With 7 bases clipped from V and 6 bases from J, the junction kept 8 bases outside the gene matches. The CDR3: CASTAGQASEQYF. In DNA, the CDR3 is TGTGCCAGCACCGCGGGACAGGCTTCCGAGCAGTACTTC.

The V call is TRBV20-1, the J call TRBJ2-7; tentatively, D is TRBD2 (5 bases). With 0 bases removed from V and 3 bases from J, the gap between germline ends came to 12 bases. The germline CDR1 and CDR2 sequences are DFQATT and SNEGSKA (reference sequence). CDR3 length: 14 amino acids. CDR3 in amino acids: CSARDSGISYEQYV. Here the CDR3 DNA reads TGCAGTGCTAGAGATTCCGGGATCAGCTACGAGCAGTACGTC.

DNA for the CDR3: TGCGCCAGCAGCCAAAGGGGGGGACCCACAGATACGCAGTATTTT. Its translation: CASSQRGGPTDTQYF. The V and J genes are TRBV4-3 and TRBJ2-3; perhaps TRBD2 as D (7 bases). There are 15 residues in the CDR3. V lost 2 bases and J lost 2, with 11 bases in between. From germline, CDR1 is LGHNA and CDR2 YSLEER.

The sample holds a few counts of this clonotype. V is TRBV29-1 and J is TRBJ2-1; 8 nucleotides agree with TRBD2. Germline V gives CDR1 SQVTM, CDR2 ANQGSEA. The CDR3 extends over 13 amino acids. V lost 3 bases and J lost 9; bases outside the gene matches: 7. The CDR3 DNA sequence: TGCAGCGTTGATAACGGGGGGGTCCCTGAGCAGTTCTTC. Amino acids: CSVDNGGVPEQFF.

This clonotype has only a few counts. The chain recombines TRBV4-1 with TRBJ1-6, with D uncertain. Trimming left V 5 bases short and J 8 bases short, with 10 bases between. Germline CDR1 and CDR2: MGHRA and YSYEKL. The CDR3 is made up of 13 amino acids. The CDR3 region is CASSMKWDSPLHF. The CDR3 DNA reads as TGCGCCAGCAGCATGAAATGGGATTCACCCCTCCACTTT.

With regard to this clonotype: At one boundary the junction diverges from the germline segment, which might be a read error. V usage is TRBV4-1 and J usage is TRBJ2-5, with 11 bases that match TRBD2. Germline CDR1 MGHRA, CDR2 YSYEKL. The CDR3 is 16 amino acids. CDR3 nucleotide sequence: TGCGCCAGCAGCCAAGTATTAGCGGGGGGGCAAGGGACCCAGTACTTC. This codes for CASSQVLAGGQGTQYF.

This chain connects TRBV7-2 to TRBJ2-4; 8 bases line up with TRBD2. The CDR3 extends over 15 amino acids. Germline V gene data show CDR1 as SGHTA and CDR2 as FQGNSA. The trim removed 4 bases at V and 3 bases at J, leaving 5 bases unmatched. The CDR3 bases are TGTGCCAGCAGCTACCGCGGGACTAGCAAAAACATTCAGTACTTC. Its translation is CASSYRGTSKNIQYF.

This clonotype was seen a handful of times. The chain uses TRBV3-1 and TRBJ1-3; D not certain. The ends were cut back, 0 bases at V and 0 bases at J, with 6 bases in the middle. The germline V gene has CDR1 LGHDT and CDR2 YNNKEL (reference sequence). The CDR3 covers 15 residues. CDR3 sequence (DNA): TGTGCCAGCAGCCAAGATCTCGCCTCTGGAAACACCATATATTTT. Residues: CASSQDLASGNTIYF.

This clonotype has more than one count but fewer than ten. CDR3 amino acids: CAIRKTGDEGYTF. As DNA, the CDR3 is TGTGCCATCAGGAAGACAGGCGATGAGGGCTACACCTTC. This chain joins TRBV10-3 and TRBJ1-2; D might be TRBD1 (6 bases). The CDR3 consists of 13 residues. V lost 6 bases and J 8 bases, leaving 16 bases between the germline ends. Germline CDR1 and CDR2: ENHRY and SYGVKD.

This clonotype was seen more than once but under ten times. The rearrangement joins TRBV6-2 or TRBV6-3 to TRBJ2-1, with TRBD1 identical over 7 bases. This CDR3 is 14 amino acids long. Germline CDR1 MNHEY, CDR2 SVGEGT. The V and J ends lost 9 bases and 8 bases, in that order; junction bases with no gene match: 13. CDR3 loop: CASETLQGIDEQFF. The DNA for the CDR3 is TGTGCCAGTGAAACTTTACAGGGGATTGATGAGCAGTTCTTC.